This T cell receptor (beta chain) was recorded in a study of shared clonotypes between healthy human individuals. Study results and caveats: For sorted subsets, rarefaction showed incomplete sequencing despite large depth. Estimated clonotype richness was generally higher in naive than memory subsets. Non-shared clonotypes were found to have lower generation probabilities than the clonotypes that were shared by all four of the sorted-subset donors.

As for this clone: The antigen remains undetermined.

Clones were read by immunoSEQ multiplex PCR, and TCRdb kept only the in-frame ones, dropping some. Here the sample spans 2 million to 3 million clones, roughly 93% being singletons. V lost 5 bases and J lost 9; bases outside the gene matches: 8. Germline CDR1 SGHTA, CDR2 FQGTGA. The CDR3 runs 13 residues. J is TRBJ1-1 and V is TRBV7-3, with TRBD1 matching 8 bases. The clonotype originates from a man aged 18 to 30 in good health. Some clones in this sample may be carry-over from other donors' samples. The source material was naive CD4+ T cells from PBMCs. Subset defined: CD45RA+ positively selected. CDR3 protein: CASSPAGGDQAFF. For the CDR3, the DNA is TGTGCCAGCAGCCCCGCAGGGGGCGATCAAGCTTTCTTT. The full variable domain, its missing parts supplied by reference TRBV7-3 and TRBJ1-1, is GAGVSQTPSNKVTEKGKYVELRCDPISGHTALYWYRQSLGQGPEFLIYFQGTGAADDSGLPNDRFFAVRPEGSVSTLKIQRTERGDSAVYLCASSPAGGDQAFFGQGTRLTVV.